The 12 T cell receptor beta chains below were found in one sample sequenced in a study of T-cell reconstitution after alpha-beta-depleted transplantation in children. Unique molecular identifiers tagged the TCRbeta library. TCRdb analysed the PCR reads with MiXCR anew, one entry per CDR3 protein. Among hundreds of thousands of distinct CDR3 sequences listed, roughly 17% were seen once. The starting material was PBMCs from the stem cell graft donor, obtained from the stem cell graft. The receptor source for this set is a human donor who donated a stem cell graft to a child with acute myeloid leukemia.

The chain recombines TRBV4-1 with TRBJ2-1, with D perhaps given as TRBD1 or TRBD2 (6 bases each). With 3 bases removed from V and 9 bases from J, the gap between germline ends came to 12 bases. The germline V gene encodes CDR1 MGHRA and CDR2 YSYEKL. This CDR3 comprises 13 residues. The CDR3 sequence is CASSHPGGGEQFF. DNA for the CDR3: TGCGCCAGCAGCCACCCCGGGGGCGGTGAGCAGTTCTTC.

This clonotype was counted only a few times. The rearrangement uses TRBV6-1 and TRBJ2-1; 11 nucleotides line up with TRBD1. The length of the CDR3 is 14 residues. Losses at the gene ends were 6 bases for V and 9 bases for J; bases not matched to a gene: 7. Germline V CDR1 and CDR2: MNHNS, SASEGT. The CDR3 DNA reads TGTGCCAGCAGGGAGGACAGGGGGCTACGTGAGCAGTTCTTC. This sequence encodes CASREDRGLREQFF.

This clonotype was picked up many times. The CDR3 is CSARGLAGAGDTQYF. In DNA form, the CDR3 reads TGCAGTGCTAGGGGGCTAGCGGGCGCCGGGGATACGCAGTATTTT. This chain connects TRBV20-1 to TRBJ2-3, with 8 nucleotides matching TRBD2. J was trimmed by 6 bases and V by 3 bases; bases with no gene match: 11. The germline CDR1 and CDR2 sequences are DFQATT and SNEGSKA (reference sequence). CDR3 length: 15 residues.

The CDR3 spells CASIEGSNNEQFF. The DNA of the CDR3 is TGTGCCAGCATAGAGGGTTCGAACAATGAGCAGTTCTTC. This rearrangement joins TRBV11-1 to TRBJ2-1, with D possibly TRBD2 on 5 matching bases. Trimming stripped 7 bases from V and 5 bases from J, with 12 bases between. From germline, CDR1 is SGHAT and CDR2 FQDESV (reference sequence). The CDR3 length is 13 residues.

The V and J genes are TRBV5-1 and TRBJ1-1; 12 nucleotides match TRBD1. The germline V gene has CDR1 SGHRS and CDR2 YFSETQ. The CDR3 covers 14 residues. Unmatched junction bases numbered 2, after V lost 4 bases and J lost 4 bases. The CDR3 nucleotides are TGCGCCAGCAGCGGGACAGGGGGCGGCACTGAAGCTTTCTTT. Protein: CASSGTGGGTEAFF.

A few counts support this clonotype. The rearrangement uses TRBV7-9 and TRBJ1-1; 10 bases line up with TRBD1. J lost 3 bases, V lost 5 bases, and 6 bases had no gene match. The CDR3 contains 15 residues. Germline V gene data show CDR1 as SEHNR and CDR2 as FQNEAQ (reference sequence). The CDR3 loop is CASSLWDRGDTEAFF. The CDR3 DNA follows: TGTGCCAGCAGCCTTTGGGACAGGGGTGACACTGAAGCTTTCTTT.

There are a few counts of this clonotype. The J gene is TRBJ2-1, the V gene TRBV15; 15 bases are shared with TRBD2. The germline gives CDR1 LNHNV, CDR2 YYDKDF (reference sequence). The CDR3 is made up of 21 amino acids. V lost 0 bases to trimming and J lost 4 bases; unmatched junction nucleotides: 13. CDR3 loop: CATSRDRLGLAGGREYNEQFF. The CDR3 region has the DNA TGTGCCACCAGCAGAGATCGATTGGGACTAGCGGGGGGCAGAGAATACAATGAGCAGTTCTTC.

The rearrangement uses TRBV28 and TRBJ2-2, with 9 nucleotides matching TRBD1. Trimming took 6 bases from V and 6 from J; bases not matched to a gene: 8. The V gene's germline CDR1 is MDHEN and CDR2 SYDVKM. The CDR3 contains 15 residues. The CDR3 loop is CASRVRDRVPGELFF. The CDR3, as DNA: TGTGCCAGCAGGGTCCGGGACAGGGTGCCCGGGGAGCTGTTTTTT.

The sample holds many counts of this clonotype. The gene calls are TRBV5-1 and TRBJ1-6, with a weak D call TRBD1 (5 bases). This CDR3 is 17 amino acids long. V lost 4 bases and J lost 3, with 17 bases in between. Germline lookup yields CDR1 SGHRS and CDR2 YFSETQ. CDR3 sequence: CASSHGRPGLYNSPLHF. For the CDR3, the DNA is TGCGCCAGCAGCCACGGCCGTCCAGGGCTCTATAATTCACCCCTCCACTTT.

This clonotype has a handful of counts. The chain is built from TRBV28 and TRBJ2-3, with 8 bases matching TRBD2. With V trimmed by 6 bases and J by 6 bases, 11 bases remained unmatched. In germline, CDR1 is MDHEN, CDR2 SYDVKM. This CDR3 is built from 15 residues. Written as DNA, the CDR3 is TGTGCCAGCAGCTCCCACACGGGGGGGAGGGATACGCAGTATTTT. Residues: CASSSHTGGRDTQYF.

This clonotype was picked up many times. The gene calls are TRBV20-1 and TRBJ2-5; either TRBD1 or TRBD2 may fit D (5 bases each). Trimming took 1 base from V and 0 from J, leaving 9 bases between them. Looked up from germline, CDR1 is DFQATT and CDR2 is SNEGSKA (reference sequence). The CDR3 runs 14 residues. The CDR3 is CSARGGWDQETQYF. DNA of the CDR3: TGCAGTGCTAGAGGGGGGTGGGACCAAGAGACCCAGTACTTC.

This clonotype was found many times. This sequence joins TRBV12-3 or TRBV12-4 and TRBJ1-1; D call uncertain. The CDR3 contains 13 residues. Trimming cost V 7 bases and J 4 bases, with 13 bases left between them. The CDR3 bases are TGTGCCAGCACGACCCCTGCAGGCACTGAAGCTTTCTTT. This encodes CASTTPAGTEAFF.